This record concerns one T cell receptor beta chain sequence. The antigen is unknown. The table came from immunoSEQ multiplex PCR; TCRdb's copy has only in-frame clones and leaves some out. The sample has a few hundred thousand clones, 85% to 95% seen once. The data are from a study of brain T cells in children with intractable seizures. Whole-study findings and limits: Viral specificity was inferred only from CDR3 similarity; HCMV serostatus was unknown.

Time point in this sample: blood from clinic visit 5 months post-surgery; TSC patient then seizure free. Sequencing was limited to surgery cases with top T cell transcript signatures in brain tissue. The V and J ends lost 5 bases and 2 bases, in that order; junction bases with no gene match: 8. The CDR3 consists of 15 residues. The V gene's germline CDR1 is SGHAT and CDR2 FQNNGV. The chain is built from TRBV11-2 and TRBJ2-5, with 7 bases that match TRBD2. The receptor's source is a boy under two years old with tuberous sclerosis and intractable seizures. Sample: peripheral blood, taken about 5 months after surgery. The CDR3 loop reads CASSRGAGWQETQYF. The CDR3 nucleotides read TGTGCCAGCAGCAGGGGAGCGGGGTGGCAAGAGACCCAGTACTTC.